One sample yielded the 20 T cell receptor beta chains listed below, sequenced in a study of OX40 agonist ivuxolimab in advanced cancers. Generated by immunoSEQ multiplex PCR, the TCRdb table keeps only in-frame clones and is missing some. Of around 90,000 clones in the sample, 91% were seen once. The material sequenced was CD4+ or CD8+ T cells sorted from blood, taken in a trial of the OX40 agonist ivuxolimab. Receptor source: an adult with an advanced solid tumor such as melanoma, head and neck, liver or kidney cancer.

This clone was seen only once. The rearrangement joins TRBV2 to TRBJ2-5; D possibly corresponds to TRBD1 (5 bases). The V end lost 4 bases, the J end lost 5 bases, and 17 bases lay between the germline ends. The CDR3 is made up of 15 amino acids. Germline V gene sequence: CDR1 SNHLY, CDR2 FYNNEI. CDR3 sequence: CASSAQGMGSETQYF. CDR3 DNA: TGTGCCAGCAGTGCCCAGGGTATGGGTTCGGAGACCCAGTACTTC. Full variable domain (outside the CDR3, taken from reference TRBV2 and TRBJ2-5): EPEVTQTPSHQVTQMGQEVILRCVPISNHLYFYWYRQILGQKVEFLVSFYNNEISEKSEIFDDQFSVERPDGSNFTLKIRSTKLEDSAMYFCASSAQGMGSETQYFGPGTRLLVL.

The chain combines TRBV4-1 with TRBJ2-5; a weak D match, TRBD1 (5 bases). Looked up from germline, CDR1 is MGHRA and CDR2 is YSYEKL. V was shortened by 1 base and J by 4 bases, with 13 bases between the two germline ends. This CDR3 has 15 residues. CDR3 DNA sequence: TGCGCCAGCAGCCAAGGACCTCTTGGGGCAGAGACCCAGTACTTC. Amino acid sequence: CASSQGPLGAETQYF.

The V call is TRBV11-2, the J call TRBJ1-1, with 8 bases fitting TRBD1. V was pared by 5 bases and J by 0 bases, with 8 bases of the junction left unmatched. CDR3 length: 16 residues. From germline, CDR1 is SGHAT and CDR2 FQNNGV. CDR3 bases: TGTGCCAGCAGCCAAAATCCGGGACAGGTGAACACTGAAGCTTTCTTT. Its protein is CASSQNPGQVNTEAFF.

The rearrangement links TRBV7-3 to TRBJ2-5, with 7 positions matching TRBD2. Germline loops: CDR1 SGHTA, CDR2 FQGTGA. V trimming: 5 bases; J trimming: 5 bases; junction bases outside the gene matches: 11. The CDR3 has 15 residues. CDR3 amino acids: CASSLLASSAETQYF. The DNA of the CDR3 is TGTGCCAGCAGCCTACTAGCGTCGAGCGCTGAGACCCAGTACTTC.

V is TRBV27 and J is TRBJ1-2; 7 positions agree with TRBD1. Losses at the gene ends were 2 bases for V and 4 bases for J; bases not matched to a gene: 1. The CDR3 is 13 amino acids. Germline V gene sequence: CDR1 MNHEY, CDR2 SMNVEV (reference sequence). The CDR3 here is CASSLRQGYGYTF. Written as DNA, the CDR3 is TGTGCCAGCAGTTTAAGACAGGGCTATGGCTACACCTTC.

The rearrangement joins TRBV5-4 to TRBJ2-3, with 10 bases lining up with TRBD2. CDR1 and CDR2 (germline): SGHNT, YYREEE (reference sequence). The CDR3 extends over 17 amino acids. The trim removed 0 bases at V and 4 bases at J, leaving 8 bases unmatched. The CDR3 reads CASSLATSGIQADTQYF. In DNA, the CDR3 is TGTGCCAGCAGCTTGGCAACTAGCGGGATCCAGGCAGATACGCAGTATTTT. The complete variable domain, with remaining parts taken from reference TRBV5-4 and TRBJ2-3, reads ETGVTQSPTHLIKTRGQQVTLRCSSQSGHNTVSWYQQALGQGPQFIFQYYREEENGRGNFPPRFSGLQFPNYSSELNVNALELDDSALYLCASSLATSGIQADTQYFGPGTRLTVL.

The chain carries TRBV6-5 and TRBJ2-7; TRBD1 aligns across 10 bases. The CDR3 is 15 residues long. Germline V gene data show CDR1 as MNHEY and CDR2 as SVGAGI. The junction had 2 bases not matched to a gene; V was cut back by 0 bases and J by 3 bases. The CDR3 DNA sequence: TGTGCCAGCAGTTACTCGCGGACAGGGGGCTACGAGCAGTACTTC. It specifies CASSYSRTGGYEQYF.

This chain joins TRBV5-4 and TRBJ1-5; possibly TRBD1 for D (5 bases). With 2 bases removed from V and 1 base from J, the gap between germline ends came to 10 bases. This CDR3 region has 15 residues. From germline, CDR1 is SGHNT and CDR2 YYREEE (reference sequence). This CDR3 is CASSFDGASNQPQHF. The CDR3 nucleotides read TGTGCCAGCAGCTTCGACGGGGCCAGCAATCAGCCCCAGCATTTT.

Written as DNA, the CDR3 is TGTGCCAGCTCGCAGGCAGCGGGGGACTTAGAGACCCAGTACTTC. It yields the protein CASSQAAGDLETQYF. The chain has TRBV18 and TRBJ2-5; 8 positions match TRBD2. J was trimmed by 4 bases and V by 6 bases; bases with no gene match: 10. This CDR3 has 15 residues. In germline, CDR1 is KGHSH, CDR2 LQKENI.

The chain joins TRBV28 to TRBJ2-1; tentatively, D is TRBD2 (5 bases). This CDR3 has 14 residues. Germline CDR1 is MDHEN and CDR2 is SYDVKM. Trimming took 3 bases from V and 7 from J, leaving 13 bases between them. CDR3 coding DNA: TGTGCCAGCAGTTTTCGCCTAGCAACGAATGAGCAGTTCTTC. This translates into CASSFRLATNEQFF.

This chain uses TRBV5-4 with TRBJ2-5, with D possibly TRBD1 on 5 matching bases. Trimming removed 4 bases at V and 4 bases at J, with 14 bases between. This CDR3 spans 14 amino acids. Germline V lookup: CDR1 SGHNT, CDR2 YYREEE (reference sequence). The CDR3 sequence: CASSASGAPETQYF. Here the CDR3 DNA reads TGTGCCAGCAGCGCTAGTGGGGCCCCAGAGACCCAGTACTTC. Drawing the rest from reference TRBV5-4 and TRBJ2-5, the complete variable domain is ETGVTQSPTHLIKTRGQQVTLRCSSQSGHNTVSWYQQALGQGPQFIFQYYREEENGRGNFPPRFSGLQFPNYSSELNVNALELDDSALYLCASSASGAPETQYFGPGTRLLVL.

The CDR3 DNA reads as TGTGCCAGCGAGTCCAGGGATCTGGCTTTCTTT. Its protein is CASESRDLAFF. The chain uses TRBV7-9 and TRBJ1-1; TRBD1 might be the D (5 bases). Germline V gene lookup returns CDR1 SEHNR and CDR2 FQNEAQ (reference sequence). This CDR3 comprises 11 residues. V gave up 8 bases and J gave up 11 bases, with 15 bases separating them.

DNA for the CDR3: TGTGCCAGCAGTCCAAGGGGGGGTAGGACTGAAGCTTTCTTT. Translating it yields CASSPRGGRTEAFF. V is TRBV28 and J is TRBJ1-1, with D perhaps TRBD1 (6 bases). The CDR3 runs to 14 residues. V lost 5 bases to trimming and J lost 5 bases, with 15 bases between them. The V gene's germline CDR1 is MDHEN and CDR2 SYDVKM.

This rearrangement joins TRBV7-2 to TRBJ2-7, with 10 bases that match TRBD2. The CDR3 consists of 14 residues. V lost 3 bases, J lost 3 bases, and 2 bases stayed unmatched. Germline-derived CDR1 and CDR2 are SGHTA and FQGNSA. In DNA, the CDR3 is TGTGCCAGCAGCTTCCTAGCGGGAGTCTACGAGCAGTACTTC. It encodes CASSFLAGVYEQYF.

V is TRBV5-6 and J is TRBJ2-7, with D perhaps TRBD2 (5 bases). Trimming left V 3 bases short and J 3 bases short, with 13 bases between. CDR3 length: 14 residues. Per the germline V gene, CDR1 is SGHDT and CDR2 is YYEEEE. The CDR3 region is CASSSPEGFYEQYF. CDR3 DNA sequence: TGTGCCAGCAGCTCCCCCGAGGGTTTCTACGAGCAGTACTTC.

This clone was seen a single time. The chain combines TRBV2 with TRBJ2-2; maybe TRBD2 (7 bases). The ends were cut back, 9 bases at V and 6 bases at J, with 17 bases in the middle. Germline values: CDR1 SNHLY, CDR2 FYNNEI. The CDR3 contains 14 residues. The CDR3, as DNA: TGTGCCAGTGCGGGTCTAGGGGGGGCCGGGGAGCTGTTTTTT. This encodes CASAGLGGAGELFF.

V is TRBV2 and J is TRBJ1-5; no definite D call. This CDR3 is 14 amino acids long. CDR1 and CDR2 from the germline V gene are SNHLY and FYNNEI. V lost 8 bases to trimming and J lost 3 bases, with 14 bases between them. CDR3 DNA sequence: TGTGCCAGCGCCCCCCTCCAGTCCAATCAGCCCCAGCATTTT. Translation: CASAPLQSNQPQHF.

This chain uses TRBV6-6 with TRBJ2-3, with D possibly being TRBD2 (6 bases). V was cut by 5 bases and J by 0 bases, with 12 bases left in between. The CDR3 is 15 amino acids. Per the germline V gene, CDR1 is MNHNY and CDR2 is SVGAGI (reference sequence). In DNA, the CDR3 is TGTGCCAGCAGTCCCCGGCGGGGTAGCACAGATACGCAGTATTTT. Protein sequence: CASSPRRGSTDTQYF.

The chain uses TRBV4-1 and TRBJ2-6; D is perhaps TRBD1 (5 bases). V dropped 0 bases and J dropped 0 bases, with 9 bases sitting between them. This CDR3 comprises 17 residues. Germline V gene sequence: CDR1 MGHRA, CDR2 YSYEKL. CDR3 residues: CASSQDREASGANVLTF. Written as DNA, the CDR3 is TGCGCCAGCAGCCAAGACAGGGAAGCCTCTGGGGCCAACGTCCTGACTTTC.

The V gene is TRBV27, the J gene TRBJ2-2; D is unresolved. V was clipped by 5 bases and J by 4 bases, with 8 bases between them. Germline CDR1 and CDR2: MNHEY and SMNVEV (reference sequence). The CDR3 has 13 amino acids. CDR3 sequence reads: CASSPAITGELFF. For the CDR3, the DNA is TGTGCCAGCAGTCCGGCTATCACCGGGGAGCTGTTTTTT.